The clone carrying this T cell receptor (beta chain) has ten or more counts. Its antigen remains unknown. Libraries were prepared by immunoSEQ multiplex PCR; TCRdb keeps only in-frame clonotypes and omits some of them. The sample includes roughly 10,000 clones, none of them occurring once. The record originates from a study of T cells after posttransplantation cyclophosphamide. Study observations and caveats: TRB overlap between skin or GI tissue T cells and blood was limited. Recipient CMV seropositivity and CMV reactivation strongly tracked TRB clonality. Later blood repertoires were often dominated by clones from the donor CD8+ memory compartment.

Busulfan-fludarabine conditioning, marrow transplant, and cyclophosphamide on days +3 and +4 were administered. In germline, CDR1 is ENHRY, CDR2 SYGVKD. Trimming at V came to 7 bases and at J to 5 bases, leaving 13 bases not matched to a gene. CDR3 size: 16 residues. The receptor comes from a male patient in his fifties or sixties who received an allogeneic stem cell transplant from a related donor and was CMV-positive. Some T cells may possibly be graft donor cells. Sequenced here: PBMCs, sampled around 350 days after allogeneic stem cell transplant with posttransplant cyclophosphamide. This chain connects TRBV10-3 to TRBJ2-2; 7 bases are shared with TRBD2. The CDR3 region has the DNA TGTGCCATCAAGCCTTTGGGGAGGGGAGAAACCGGGGAGCTGTTTTTT. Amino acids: CAIKPLGRGETGELFF.